Following are 27 T cell receptor beta chains from one sample sequenced in a study of graft-versus-host responses after intestinal transplantation. Processing released intraepithelial and lamina propria lymphocytes from the graft tissue. The assay was immunoSEQ multiplex PCR, and TCRdb's table has in-frame clones only and misses some. The data show more than 15,000 clones, 79% seen once. This material consisted of ileum tissue, taken roughly 490 days after intestinal transplant. These receptors all come from a human patient who received an intestinal transplant, so some T cells may come from the graft donor.

The chain is built from TRBV7-2 and TRBJ2-3; perhaps TRBD2 as D (6 bases). Germline V CDR1 and CDR2: SGHTA, FQGNSA. This CDR3 contains 15 residues. Trimming pared 5 bases from V and 3 bases from J, leaving 15 bases between. CDR3 loop: CASSPTGLLTDTQYF. The CDR3, as DNA: TGTGCCAGCAGCCCGACGGGACTCCTTACAGATACGCAGTATTTT. Drawing the rest from reference TRBV7-2 and TRBJ2-3, the complete variable domain is GAGVSQSPSNKVTEKGKDVELRCDPISGHTALYWYRQSLGQGLEFLIYFQGNSAPDKSGLPSDRFSAERTGGSVSTLTIQRTQQEDSAVYLCASSPTGLLTDTQYFGPGTRLTVL.

The V call is TRBV4-1, the J call TRBJ2-1; D unresolved. The V end was cut by 2 bases, the J end by 5 bases, with 4 bases between. This CDR3 has 12 amino acids. Per the germline V gene, CDR1 is MGHRA and CDR2 is YSYEKL. The CDR3 DNA sequence: TGCGCCAGCAGCCAATTAAACAATGAGCAGTTCTTC. Translation: CASSQLNNEQFF.

This clone turned up a few times. This chain joins TRBV15 and TRBJ2-7, with a weak D call TRBD2 (7 bases). Germline V gene data show CDR1 as LNHNV and CDR2 as YYDKDF (reference sequence). V lost 4 bases to trimming and J lost 7 bases, with 14 bases between them. This CDR3 has 13 residues. The CDR3 is CATSTRGAREQYF. DNA of the CDR3: TGTGCCACCAGCACCCGGGGGGCACGAGAGCAGTACTTC.

Notes on this clone: In the same sample, other DNA sequences code for this CDR3. This chain uses TRBV18 with TRBJ2-7; no clear D. The CDR3 loop spans 13 amino acids. From germline, CDR1 is KGHSH and CDR2 LQKENI. Deletions cut 3 bases from V and 0 bases from J, with 6 bases between. CDR3 loop: CASSPTDSYEQYF. DNA of the CDR3: TGTGCCAGCTCACCCACAGACTCCTACGAGCAGTACTTC. Full variable domain (remainder filled in from reference TRBV18 and TRBJ2-7): NAGVMQNPRHLVRRRGQEARLRCSPMKGHSHVYWYRQLPEEGLKFMVYLQKENIIDESGMPKERFSAEFPKEGPSILRIQQVVRGDSAAYFCASSPTDSYEQYFGPGTRLTVT.

The J gene is TRBJ2-6, the V gene TRBV9; the D gene is possibly TRBD2 (5 bases). Trimming left V 0 bases short and J 0 bases short, with 13 bases between. Germline values: CDR1 SGDLS, CDR2 YYNGEE. The CDR3 totals 18 residues. CDR3 sequence (DNA): TGTGCCAGCAGCGTAGGGAGGCAAGCGACCTCTGGGGCCAACGTCCTGACTTTC. Translated, it gives CASSVGRQATSGANVLTF. The variable domain in full, completed from reference TRBV9 and TRBJ2-6, reads DSGVTQTPKHLITATGQRVTLRCSPRSGDLSVYWYQQSLDQGLQFLIQYYNGEERAKGNILERFSAQQFPDLHSELNLSSLELGDSALYFCASSVGRQATSGANVLTFGAGSRLTVL.

This clone occurred once. This chain joins TRBV28 and TRBJ2-5; D is possibly TRBD2 (6 bases). The DNA end lines up better with TRBJ2-7; the J call may be wrong. The CDR3 is 15 amino acids. Per germline, CDR1 MDHEN and CDR2 SYDVKM. The CDR3 loop reads CASIPGGLPLYEQYF. The CDR3 nucleotides are TGTGCCAGCATACCCGGGGGACTTCCTTTGTACGAGCAGTACTTC.

The chain couples TRBV5-4 to TRBJ2-1, with 7 bases that match TRBD2. CDR1 and CDR2 from the germline V gene are SGHNT and YYREEE (reference sequence). V dropped 3 bases and J dropped 5; count of bases not matched to a gene: 14. This CDR3 has 17 amino acids. The CDR3, as DNA: TGTGCCAGCAGCTCCCAATTTTCCGGGGGGTCCCACAATGAGCAGTTCTTC. Amino acids: CASSSQFSGGSHNEQFF. The entire variable domain, with the rest obtained from reference TRBV5-4 and TRBJ2-1, is as follows: ETGVTQSPTHLIKTRGQQVTLRCSSQSGHNTVSWYQQALGQGPQFIFQYYREEENGRGNFPPRFSGLQFPNYSSELNVNALELDDSALYLCASSSQFSGGSHNEQFFGPGTRLTVL.

V and J are TRBV18 and TRBJ2-7; D unclear. The CDR3 spans 12 residues. Germline CDR1 KGHSH, CDR2 LQKENI. Trimming pared 3 bases from V and 4 bases from J, leaving 7 bases between. In DNA form, the CDR3 reads TGTGCCAGCTCACCTTCGAGTTACGAGCAGTACTTC. Protein: CASSPSSYEQYF.

There are a few counts of this clone. The genes are TRBV27 and TRBJ1-1; no firm D call. The CDR3 totals 16 residues. Germline V gene sequence: CDR1 MNHEY, CDR2 SMNVEV (reference sequence). V dropped 2 bases and J dropped 0 bases, with 13 bases sitting between them. CDR3 bases: TGTGCCAGCAGTTTAAAGGCCGGGGATATGAACACTGAAGCTTTCTTT. Protein product: CASSLKAGDMNTEAFF.

Comment on this clone: This sample includes further DNA sequences coding for the same CDR3. This chain uses TRBV9 with TRBJ1-6; TRBD1 agrees at 7 bases. The V and J ends lost 0 bases and 10 bases, in that order; junction bases with no gene match: 4. The V gene's germline CDR1 is SGDLS and CDR2 YYNGEE. This CDR3 spans 14 amino acids. In nucleotides, the CDR3 is TGTGCCAGCAGCGTAGGCGACAGGGAATCACCCCTCCACTTT. Protein product: CASSVGDRESPLHF.

V usage is TRBV18 and J usage is TRBJ2-3; 10 bases are a match to TRBD1. The CDR3 runs 16 residues. After removal of 2 bases from V and 4 bases from J, the junction contained 6 bases not matched to a gene. Germline assignment: CDR1 KGHSH and CDR2 LQKENI. The CDR3 reads CASSPWGTGVSDTQYF. CDR3 bases: TGTGCCAGCTCACCATGGGGGACAGGGGTCTCAGATACGCAGTATTTT.

As concerns this clone: The conserved final phenylalanine or tryptophan is absent from the CDR3, which likely points to a read error. The V gene is TRBV7-2, the J gene TRBJ2-7, with 7 bases identical to TRBD2. Trimming cost V 5 bases and J 9 bases; bases outside gene matches: 10. The germline CDR1 and CDR2 sequences are SGHTA and FQGNSA. The CDR3 length is 13 residues. As DNA, the CDR3 is TGTGCCAGCAGCCCCCCGGCTAGCGGCCTGCAGTACCTC. Protein product: CASSPPASGLQYL.

Only a few counts were recorded for this clone. This rearrangement joins TRBV19 to TRBJ1-2, with TRBD1 matching 9 bases. Germline CDR1 and CDR2: LNHDA and SQIVND (reference sequence). This CDR3 contains 14 residues. V trimming: 5 bases; J trimming: 3 bases; junction bases outside the gene matches: 4. CDR3 sequence: CASSPRTGDYGYTF. For the CDR3, the DNA is TGTGCCAGTAGTCCACGGACAGGGGACTATGGCTACACCTTC.

The rearrangement links TRBV10-3 to TRBJ1-4; D is unresolved. Between the trimmed V and J ends, which lost 0 bases and 0 bases, there was a span of 8 bases. The CDR3 is made up of 16 amino acids. Germline CDR1 ENHRY, CDR2 SYGVKD. The CDR3 DNA sequence: TGTGCCATCAGTGAGTCGGCGGTTGCAACTAATGAAAAACTGTTTTTT. Translation gives CAISESAVATNEKLFF.

This clone was observed once. This sample includes further DNA sequences coding for the same CDR3. This sequence joins TRBV27 and TRBJ2-5, with unresolved D. The DNA end is more similar to TRBJ2-7, so the J call may be wrong. CDR3 length: 12 residues. Germline CDR1 is MNHEY and CDR2 is SMNVEV (reference sequence). The CDR3 DNA follows: TGTGCCAGCAGTCCCGGTGCAGGCGAGCAGTACTTC. Translated, it gives CASSPGAGEQYF.

The V gene is TRBV27, the J gene TRBJ2-5, with 8 positions matching TRBD1. From germline, CDR1 is MNHEY and CDR2 SMNVEV (reference sequence). V dropped 3 bases and J dropped 4; count of bases not matched to a gene: 16. The CDR3 covers 18 residues. The CDR3: CASSFRGQGIVSGETQYF. For the CDR3, the DNA is TGTGCCAGCAGTTTTCGCGGACAGGGTATTGTAAGCGGAGAGACCCAGTACTTC.

The V call is TRBV27, the J call TRBJ2-1; possible D gene TRBD2, 6 bases. The CDR3 spans 15 residues. The V gene's germline CDR1 is MNHEY and CDR2 SMNVEV (reference sequence). Between the trimmed V and J ends, which lost 4 bases and 0 bases, there was a span of 10 bases. The CDR3 coding sequence is TGTGCCAGCAGTTGGGGGGTTGGCTCCTACAATGAGCAGTTCTTC. It yields the protein CASSWGVGSYNEQFF.

This clone was detected only a few times. The chain combines TRBV27 with TRBJ2-5; 7 bases match TRBD1. The J call is in doubt because the DNA end fits TRBJ2-7 better. Germline V gives CDR1 MNHEY, CDR2 SMNVEV (reference sequence). This CDR3 comprises 14 residues. The CDR3 DNA follows: TGTGCCAGCAGTCCGACACAGGGGACCTACGAGCAGTACTTC. Its translation is CASSPTQGTYEQYF.

V and J are TRBV7-9 and TRBJ1-4; D ambiguous. This CDR3 is 12 amino acids long. V lost 3 bases and J lost 7, with 6 bases in between. CDR1 is SEHNR and CDR2 is FQNEAQ in the germline V gene (reference sequence). CDR3 sequence (DNA): TGTGCCAGCAGCTTCGACGGTGAAAAACTGTTTTTT. Its protein product is CASSFDGEKLFF.

The chain joins TRBV6-5 to TRBJ2-5, with 14 bases matching TRBD2. Near its end, the DNA agrees better with TRBJ2-7, so the J call may be wrong. The germline V gene encodes CDR1 MNHEY and CDR2 SVGAGI. The CDR3 runs 16 residues. The CDR3 DNA follows: TGTGCCAGCAGTTCCCGGACTAGCGGGGGGCCCTACGAGCAGTACTTC. Its protein is CASSSRTSGGPYEQYF.

The V and J genes are TRBV9 and TRBJ2-3; 9 bases match TRBD1. The CDR3 spans 14 residues. Unmatched junction bases numbered 4, after V lost 4 bases and J lost 4 bases. Germline values: CDR1 SGDLS, CDR2 YYNGEE. In nucleotides, the CDR3 is TGTGCCAGCAGCCCGGGGACAGGGCCAGATACGCAGTATTTT. Amino acid sequence: CASSPGTGPDTQYF.

This clone was seen just once. J is TRBJ2-7 and V is TRBV28, with no clear D. There are 14 residues in the CDR3. The germline V gene has CDR1 MDHEN and CDR2 SYDVKM. Trimming pared 3 bases from V and 0 bases from J, leaving 9 bases between. CDR3 loop: CASSFSTVSYEQYF. The CDR3 coding sequence is TGTGCCAGCAGTTTCTCTACGGTCTCCTACGAGCAGTACTTC.

The gene calls are TRBV11-2 and TRBJ2-1; D remains ambiguous. Germline CDR1 SGHAT, CDR2 FQNNGV. The CDR3 runs to 14 residues. Trimming removed 8 bases at V and 0 bases at J, with 11 bases between. The CDR3 DNA follows: TGTGCCAGCGGGTCGGAGAGCTCCTACAATGAGCAGTTCTTC. Its translation: CASGSESSYNEQFF.

The chain combines TRBV28 with TRBJ1-6; 8 bases are shared with TRBD1. With 2 bases clipped from V and 5 bases from J, the junction kept 11 bases outside the gene matches. The CDR3 has 18 amino acids. Looked up from germline, CDR1 is MDHEN and CDR2 is SYDVKM. The CDR3 DNA reads as TGTGCCAGCAGTTTAGTCCCCAACCGACAGGGGCATAATTCACCCCTCCACTTT. Translated: CASSLVPNRQGHNSPLHF.

The chain recombines TRBV28 with TRBJ2-7; D is unresolved. Between the trimmed V and J ends, which lost 6 bases and 3 bases, there was a span of 18 bases. This CDR3 is 15 amino acids long. CDR1 and CDR2 (germline): MDHEN, SYDVKM. CDR3 amino acids: CASSANWGQLYEQYF. The CDR3 DNA follows: TGTGCCAGCAGCGCAAACTGGGGTCAGCTCTACGAGCAGTACTTC.

V and J are TRBV7-9 and TRBJ1-6; 7 nucleotides line up with TRBD1. The CDR3 has 15 amino acids. The germline V gene encodes CDR1 SEHNR and CDR2 FQNEAQ (reference sequence). Germline trimming cut 3 bases from V and 9 bases from J; bases unmatched to any gene: 8. Here the CDR3 reads CASSLGTGEISPLHF. The DNA for the CDR3 is TGTGCCAGCAGCTTGGGAACAGGGGAGATTTCACCCCTCCACTTT.

V usage is TRBV6-1 and J usage is TRBJ2-7; TRBD1 might be the D (6 bases). Looked up from germline, CDR1 is MNHNS and CDR2 is SASEGT. Trimming removed 7 bases at V and 1 base at J, with 8 bases between. The CDR3 length is 12 residues. The CDR3, as DNA: TGTGCCAGCATCAGGGGTTCCTACGAGCAGTACTTC. Protein: CASIRGSYEQYF.